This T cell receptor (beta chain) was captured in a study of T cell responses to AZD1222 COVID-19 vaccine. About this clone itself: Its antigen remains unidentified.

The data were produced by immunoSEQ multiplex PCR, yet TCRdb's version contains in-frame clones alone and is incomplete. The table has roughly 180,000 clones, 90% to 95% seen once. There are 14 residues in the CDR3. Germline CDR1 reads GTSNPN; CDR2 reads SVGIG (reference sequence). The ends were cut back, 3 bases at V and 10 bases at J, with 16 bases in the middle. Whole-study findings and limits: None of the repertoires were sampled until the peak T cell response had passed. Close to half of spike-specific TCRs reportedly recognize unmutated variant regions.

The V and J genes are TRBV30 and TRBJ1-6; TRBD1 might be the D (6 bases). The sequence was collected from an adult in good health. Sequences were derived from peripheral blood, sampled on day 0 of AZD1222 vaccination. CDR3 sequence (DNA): TGTGCCTGGAGACCGACAGGAGAGAGGTCACCCCTCCACTTT. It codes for CAWRPTGERSPLHF.